This is a list of T cell receptor beta chains from one sample in a study of T cell responses to AZD1222 COVID-19 vaccine. The assay was immunoSEQ multiplex PCR, and TCRdb's table has in-frame clones only and misses some. The listing contains over 140,000 clones. Input material: peripheral blood. These TCRs come from an adult in good health. Both conserved end residues are part of each CDR3. The order of the fields is J gene, V gene, D gene, CDR3 DNA, CDR3 protein. The D gene is left open where the match is weak.

J: TRBJ1-1
V: TRBV19
D: TRBD1
DNA: TGTGCCAGCGGGACAGGGGTTGCGGGTGAAGCTTTCTTT
CDR3: CASGTGVAGEAFF

J: TRBJ1-5
V: TRBV23-1
D: -
DNA: TGCGCCAGCAGTCAATCTCGTACAGGACGGAATCAGCCCCAGCATTTT
CDR3: CASSQSRTGRNQPQHF

J: TRBJ1-1
V: TRBV11-2
D: -
DNA: TGTGCCAGCAGCCTAGAACCAAATAGGGCTGAAGCTTTCTTT
CDR3: CASSLEPNRAEAFF

J: TRBJ1-1
V: TRBV5-4
D: -
DNA: TGTGCCAGCAGAGACCTGAACACTGAAGCTTTCTTT
CDR3: CASRDLNTEAFF

J: TRBJ1-6
V: TRBV27
D: -
DNA: TGTGCCAGCAGTCCCACTCCCGGGACAAGTTATAATTCACCCCTCCACTTT
CDR3: CASSPTPGTSYNSPLHF

J: TRBJ2-7
V: TRBV9
D: -
DNA: TGTGCCAGCAGCGTACGGGGTCGAAGTTTGGGGGATTTATCCTACGAGCAGTACTTC
CDR3: CASSVRGRSLGDLSYEQYF

J: TRBJ2-3
V: TRBV6-5
D: TRBD1
DNA: TGTGCCAGCCGGGACAGGGGCCCAGATACGCAGTATTTT
CDR3: CASRDRGPDTQYF

J: TRBJ2-1
V: TRBV19
D: TRBD1
DNA: TGTGCCAGTAGTAATGACCGAGGCCCCACAGGGGACGATGAGCAGTTCTTC
CDR3: CASSNDRGPTGDDEQFF

J: TRBJ1-1
V: TRBV9
D: -
DNA: TGTGCCAGCAGCGTAGACAGGGACACTGAAGCTTTCTTT
CDR3: CASSVDRDTEAFF

J: TRBJ1-6
V: TRBV10-2
D: -
DNA: TGCGCCAGCACCACTGCTGGGGGGGGAATATCCCTCCACTTT
CDR3: CASTTAGGGISLHF

J: TRBJ1-2
V: TRBV10-3
D: -
DNA: TGTGCCACCGCGATGGAAGGCAGGCCCGGGGGCTACACCTTC
CDR3: CATAMEGRPGGYTF

J: TRBJ1-1
V: TRBV7-2
D: -
DNA: TGTGCCAGCAGCTTAGAGTGGCAAACGAACACTGAAGCTTTCTTT
CDR3: CASSLEWQTNTEAFF

J: TRBJ1-4
V: TRBV7-2
D: -
DNA: TGTGCCAGCAGCCCGGCAACTAATGAAAAACTGTTTTTT
CDR3: CASSPATNEKLFF

J: TRBJ2-1
V: TRBV10-2
D: -
DNA: TGCGCCAGCAGCAGGGGGGAATACAATGAGCAGTTCTTC
CDR3: CASSRGEYNEQFF

J: TRBJ1-4
V: TRBV3-1/TRBV3-2
D: -
DNA: TGTGCCAGCAGCCAAGAAAGCATTGAAAAACTGTTTTTT
CDR3: CASSQESIEKLFF

J: TRBJ2-3
V: TRBV25-1
D: -
DNA: TGTGCCAGCGGGGCGACGGCGCAGTATTTT
CDR3: CASGATAQYF

J: TRBJ1-1
V: TRBV6-6
D: -
DNA: TGTGCCAGCAGTCAGCATCACAGGGACCCAGCTTTCTTT
CDR3: CASSQHHRDPAFF

J: TRBJ1-2
V: TRBV7-9
D: -
DNA: TGTGCCGGCCAGGGGTCAGAACACTATGGCTACACCTTC
CDR3: CAGQGSEHYGYTF

J: TRBJ2-2
V: TRBV5-1
D: TRBD1
DNA: TGCGCCAGCAGCTTAGGGGACAGTGTGACCGGGGAGCTGTTTTTT
CDR3: CASSLGDSVTGELFF

J: TRBJ1-5
V: TRBV19
D: -
DNA: TGTGCCAGTAGCTTTGGATTAGTACAGCCCCAGCATTTT
CDR3: CASSFGLVQPQHF

J: TRBJ2-2
V: TRBV27
D: -
DNA: TGTGCCAGCAGCGGACAGACACTAAAAACCGGGGAGCTGTTTTTT
CDR3: CASSGQTLKTGELFF

J: TRBJ1-6
V: TRBV30
D: TRBD1
DNA: TGTGCCTGGAGTGGCCCTCTTCGGACAGGGAATTCACCCCTCCACTTT
CDR3: CAWSGPLRTGNSPLHF

J: TRBJ1-5
V: TRBV18
D: -
DNA: TGTGCCAGCTCACCAGAGGGTTTTCGCAATCAGCCCCAGCATTTT
CDR3: CASSPEGFRNQPQHF

J: TRBJ2-7
V: TRBV30
D: -
DNA: TGTGCCTATGAGAGGTCCTACGAGCAGTACTTC
CDR3: CAYERSYEQYF

J: TRBJ1-5
V: TRBV19
D: TRBD1
DNA: TGTGCCAGTAGTATCACTGGGGACAGGGGGCGCGCGGGCAATCAGCCCCAGCATTTT
CDR3: CASSITGDRGRAGNQPQHF

J: TRBJ1-5
V: TRBV6-2/TRBV6-3
D: -
DNA: TGTGCCAGCAGTTACACAGGGCTTCAGCCCCAGCATTTT
CDR3: CASSYTGLQPQHF

J: TRBJ1-5
V: TRBV6-6
D: -
DNA: TGTGCCAGCAGTTCCCTGGACAGATCGGATCAGCCCCAGCATTTT
CDR3: CASSSLDRSDQPQHF

J: TRBJ1-2
V: TRBV7-3
D: -
DNA: TGTGCCAGCAGTACCGGGACAACCGGGGCCTACACCTTC
CDR3: CASSTGTTGAYTF

J: TRBJ2-7
V: TRBV5-1
D: -
DNA: TGCGCCAGCAGCTTGGAGGCTCACGGACTGAACGAGCAGTACTTC
CDR3: CASSLEAHGLNEQYF

J: TRBJ2-7
V: TRBV20-1
D: -
DNA: TGCAGTGCTAGAGTGGACCGGCAGGCGTACTTC
CDR3: CSARVDRQAYF

J: TRBJ1-2
V: TRBV12-2
D: -
DNA: TGTGCAAGTCGCTTAGTTTGGGCAGGGCTTGGCTACACCTTC
CDR3: CASRLVWAGLGYTF

J: TRBJ1-2
V: TRBV3-1/TRBV3-2
D: -
DNA: TGTGCCAGCAGCCAAGAATGGGGGTGGCAGGGCTATGGCTACACCTTC
CDR3: CASSQEWGWQGYGYTF

J: TRBJ2-1
V: TRBV10-3
D: TRBD1
DNA: TGTGCCATCAGTGGACAGGGGCCTGAGCAGTTCTTC
CDR3: CAISGQGPEQFF

J: TRBJ2-7
V: TRBV4-1
D: TRBD2
DNA: TGCGCCAGCAGCCAGGTGGGACTAGCGGGGGGAAGCGAGCAGTACTTC
CDR3: CASSQVGLAGGSEQYF

J: TRBJ1-2
V: TRBV2
D: -
DNA: TGTGCCAGCAGTGTTGTCAGGGACTATGGCTACACCTTC
CDR3: CASSVVRDYGYTF

J: TRBJ1-5
V: TRBV2
D: TRBD1
DNA: TGTGCCAGGGGAGGGACAGGCAATCAGCCCCAGCATTTT
CDR3: CARGGTGNQPQHF

J: TRBJ2-2
V: TRBV27
D: -
DNA: TGTGCCAGCAGTTTATGGGGGCAGGCGAACACCGGGGAGCTGTTTTTT
CDR3: CASSLWGQANTGELFF

J: TRBJ1-1
V: TRBV28
D: -
DNA: TGTGCCAGCAGTTTAACCCTGAACACTGAAGCTTTCTTT
CDR3: CASSLTLNTEAFF

J: TRBJ2-5
V: TRBV4-1
D: -
DNA: TGCGCCAGCAGCCACCGGCAGGGTAAACTTCAAGAGACCCAGTACTTC
CDR3: CASSHRQGKLQETQYF

J: TRBJ2-5
V: TRBV19
D: -
DNA: TGTGCCAGTAGTATAGGGCCGGGCGCGGAGACCCAGTACTTC
CDR3: CASSIGPGAETQYF

J: TRBJ1-4
V: TRBV5-1
D: -
DNA: TGCGCCAGCAGCCAAGGTTTTGCGGGGATCGAAAAACTGTTTTTT
CDR3: CASSQGFAGIEKLFF

J: TRBJ2-2
V: TRBV19
D: -
DNA: TGTGCCAGTAGTAAAGGGGGGAACACCGGGGAGCTGTTTTTT
CDR3: CASSKGGNTGELFF

J: TRBJ2-2
V: TRBV11-1
D: TRBD1
DNA: TGTGCCAGCAGCCAGGGGACAGCGAACACCGGGGAGCTGTTTTTT
CDR3: CASSQGTANTGELFF

J: TRBJ2-6
V: TRBV28
D: TRBD1
DNA: TGTGCCAGCAGCCTAGGGGGCACTGGGGCCAACGTCCTGACTTTC
CDR3: CASSLGGTGANVLTF

J: TRBJ2-7
V: TRBV9
D: -
DNA: TGTGCCAGCAGCGTAACGGAAGGACGGTACTACGAGCAGTACTTC
CDR3: CASSVTEGRYYEQYF

J: TRBJ1-2
V: TRBV28
D: -
DNA: TGTGCCAGCAGCCCTACACCTGAGCCGGCGGCCGGCTACACCTTC
CDR3: CASSPTPEPAAGYTF

J: TRBJ1-1
V: TRBV29-1
D: -
DNA: TGCGGGGGTGCTAACGCTGAAGCTTTCTTT
CDR3: CGGANAEAFF

J: TRBJ2-3
V: TRBV6-5
D: -
DNA: TGTGCCAGCAGCCACCAACTAGCTGGAGATACGCAGTATTTT
CDR3: CASSHQLAGDTQYF

J: TRBJ2-1
V: TRBV18
D: TRBD1
DNA: TGTGCCAGCTCGCCTCAACAGGGGAGCTCCTACAATGAGCAGTTCTTC
CDR3: CASSPQQGSSYNEQFF

J: TRBJ2-5
V: TRBV6-1
D: TRBD2
DNA: TGTGCCAGCAGTGAATTCCTTAGACTAGCGGGGGATAGGGAGACCCAGTACTTC
CDR3: CASSEFLRLAGDRETQYF

J: TRBJ1-4
V: TRBV30
D: -
DNA: TGTGCCTGGAGTGTACGGACTAATGAAAAACTGTTTTTT
CDR3: CAWSVRTNEKLFF

J: TRBJ1-2
V: TRBV19
D: -
DNA: TGTGCCAGTAGTATTGAGGGACACGCGGACTACACCTTC
CDR3: CASSIEGHADYTF